These 15 T cell receptor beta chains were sequenced from one sample in a study of blood T cell repertoires in COVID-19. Here immunoSEQ multiplex PCR was the method, and the copy in TCRdb shows in-frame clones only, minus some. Of hundreds of thousands of clones in the sample, about 86% were seen once. The sample comprised peripheral blood. These receptors came from a woman aged 80 or older with acute or convalescent COVID-19.

The V and J genes are TRBV11-3 and TRBJ2-7; 9 bases map to TRBD1. Trimming at V came to 4 bases and at J to 2 bases, leaving 6 bases not matched to a gene. This CDR3 comprises 15 residues. Germline V gene lookup returns CDR1 SGHNT and CDR2 YENEEA. CDR3 coding DNA: TGTGCCAGCAGCTCGGGGACAGGGCCCCCCTACGAGCAGTACTTC. Translated, it gives CASSSGTGPPYEQYF.

V gene TRBV6-5 combines with J gene TRBJ2-7; D might be TRBD1 (6 bases). The CDR3 covers 13 residues. Germline V gives CDR1 MNHEY, CDR2 SVGAGI. V lost 5 bases and J 0 bases, leaving 8 bases between the germline ends. The CDR3 DNA reads as TGTGCCAGCAGTAGGACAGACTCCTACGAGCAGTACTTC. It specifies CASSRTDSYEQYF.

This clone was detected only a few times. The V call is TRBV12-3 or TRBV12-4, the J call TRBJ1-1, with a weak D call TRBD1 (5 bases). Trimming removed 3 bases from V and 6 bases from J, with 8 bases in between. The CDR3 runs 12 residues. The CDR3 bases are TGTGCCAGCAGTTTTGGGGCCGCTGAAGCTTTCTTT. It codes for CASSFGAAEAFF.

The chain couples TRBV28 to TRBJ1-5; D might be TRBD1 (6 bases). V was clipped by 5 bases and J by 0 bases, with 17 bases between them. The germline V gene encodes CDR1 MDHEN and CDR2 SYDVKM. There are 17 residues in the CDR3. The CDR3 nucleotides are TGTGCCAGCAGTCCCCGTCCCAACAGGGCTAGCAATCAGCCCCAGCATTTT. Its translation is CASSPRPNRASNQPQHF. Combining the CDR3 with reference TRBV28 and TRBJ1-5 gives the whole variable domain DVKVTQSSRYLVKRTGEKVFLECVQDMDHENMFWYRQDPGLGLRLIYFSYDVKMKEKGDIPEGYSVSREKKERFSLILESASTNQTSMYLCASSPRPNRASNQPQHFGDGTRLSIL.

This clone has a single count. V usage is TRBV5-5 and J usage is TRBJ2-5; 9 nucleotides align to TRBD2. V shed 5 bases, J shed 2 bases, and the junction held 7 bases outside the gene matches. CDR1 is SGHKS, CDR2 YYEKEE, per germline (reference sequence). CDR3 length equals 15 residues. This CDR3 is CASRWLAGGQETQYF. The DNA of the CDR3 is TGTGCCAGCAGATGGCTGGCGGGGGGGCAAGAGACCCAGTACTTC. Together with reference TRBV5-5 and TRBJ2-5, the CDR3 gives the full variable domain: DAGVTQSPTHLIKTRGQQVTLRCSPISGHKSVSWYQQVLGQGPQFIFQYYEKEERGRGNFPDRFSARQFPNYSSELNVNALLLGDSALYLCASRWLAGGQETQYFGPGTRLLVL.

The chain couples TRBV5-1 to TRBJ1-1, with TRBD1 matching over 7 bases. The J segment lost 11 bases and the V segment lost 4 bases, leaving 17 bases of the junction unmatched. The CDR3 sequence is 15 residues long. CDR1 is SGHRS, CDR2 YFSETQ, per germline. This chain's CDR3 is CASSQGTEPLWAAFF. For the CDR3, the DNA is TGCGCCAGCAGCCAGGGGACAGAACCCTTATGGGCGGCTTTCTTT.

This sequence joins TRBV9 and TRBJ2-1; 9 positions match TRBD2. Germline CDR1 is SGDLS and CDR2 is YYNGEE. The J segment lost 2 bases and the V segment lost 2 bases, leaving 2 bases of the junction unmatched. This CDR3 has 15 amino acids. The CDR3 reads CASSVGGGAYNEQFF. The CDR3 coding sequence is TGTGCCAGCAGCGTCGGCGGGGGGGCCTACAATGAGCAGTTCTTC.

This sequence joins TRBV29-1 and TRBJ2-1; no reliable D call. Germline V CDR1 and CDR2: SQVTM, ANQGSEA. This CDR3 has 13 residues. The germline V and J ends were trimmed by 7 bases and 0 bases, with 10 bases remaining between them. CDR3 amino acids: CSGRIPSYNEQFF. CDR3 DNA sequence: TGCAGCGGCAGGATTCCCTCCTACAATGAGCAGTTCTTC.

This rearrangement joins TRBV5-1 to TRBJ2-3; TRBD1 matches 8 bases. The CDR3 extends over 15 amino acids. J lost 3 bases, V lost 2 bases, and 5 bases had no gene match. Germline CDR1 and CDR2: SGHRS and YFSETQ. CDR3 loop: CASSLADRETDTQYF. The CDR3 region has the DNA TGCGCCAGCAGCTTAGCGGACAGGGAGACAGATACGCAGTATTTT.

This chain connects TRBV7-9 to TRBJ1-5, with 10 bases lining up with TRBD1. The ends lost 5 bases at V and 5 bases at J; junction bases unmatched: 3. The CDR3 consists of 14 residues. The germline V gene encodes CDR1 SEHNR and CDR2 FQNEAQ (reference sequence). The DNA of the CDR3 is TGTGCCAGCAGCCGGGGGACAGGGGATCAGCCCCAGCATTTT. Protein: CASSRGTGDQPQHF.

This clone was picked up a small number of times. The chain couples TRBV7-9 to TRBJ2-2, with a tentative D call TRBD2 (6 bases). CDR1 and CDR2 (germline): SEHNR, FQNEAQ (reference sequence). CDR3 length: 14 residues. V was shortened by 3 bases and J by 7 bases, with 12 bases between the two germline ends. In DNA, the CDR3 is TGTGCCAGCAGCTTCGAATTGGGAGGCGGGGAGCTGTTTTTT. This gives the protein CASSFELGGGELFF.

This clone was seen a few times. The gene calls are TRBV28 and TRBJ2-1, with 9 bases matching TRBD1. Germline values: CDR1 MDHEN, CDR2 SYDVKM. The CDR3 runs to 16 residues. V lost 6 bases and J lost 7; bases outside the gene matches: 13. The CDR3 DNA is TGTGCCAGCAGCCTCCTTGGGGACAGGGCGGGAAATGAGCAGTTCTTC. It translates to CASSLLGDRAGNEQFF.

This clone has just a few counts. The chain recombines TRBV28 with TRBJ1-1, with TRBD1 matching over 7 bases. The CDR3 is 14 amino acids. Per germline, CDR1 MDHEN and CDR2 SYDVKM. The trim removed 11 bases at V and 6 bases at J, leaving 15 bases unmatched. The CDR3 loop reads CAGAGGQGLSEAFF. The CDR3 DNA sequence: TGTGCCGGTGCAGGGGGGCAGGGTTTATCTGAAGCTTTCTTT.

CDR3 protein: CASRDISYEQYF. The CDR3 DNA follows: TGTGCCAGCAGGGACATCTCCTACGAGCAGTACTTC. V and J are TRBV2 and TRBJ2-7; a possible D gene is TRBD1 (5 bases). The V end was cut by 6 bases, the J end by 0 bases, with 6 bases between. The CDR3 has 12 residues. Per the germline V gene, CDR1 is SNHLY and CDR2 is FYNNEI.

J is TRBJ2-3 and V is TRBV7-9; D perhaps matches TRBD1 (6 bases). This CDR3 region has 12 residues. Trimming cost V 8 bases and J 6 bases, with 12 bases left between them. Germline values: CDR1 SEHNR, CDR2 FQNEAQ (reference sequence). CDR3 sequence reads: CASAPGVDTQYF. CDR3 DNA sequence: TGTGCCAGCGCCCCAGGGGTTGATACGCAGTATTTT.